This T cell receptor beta chain was profiled in a study of T-cell memory formation after mild COVID-19. Study-wide results and limits: Clones shrinking between day 15 and 85 showed a balanced CD4/CD8 split, and those that grew later tilted toward CD4+. CD4+ clones that contracted lay mainly in CM and EM; CD8+ ones lay in EMRA.

This clonotype has more than one count but fewer than ten. The antigen remains unidentified. V was trimmed by 7 bases and J by 6 bases, leaving 14 bases between them. This CDR3 spans 13 amino acids. Germline CDR1 SGHTA, CDR2 FQGNSA. Constant-segment primers served in 5'RACE that generated TCR alpha and TCR beta cDNA libraries bearing sample barcodes and UMIs. Via MiXCR, TCRdb re-called the 5' RACE reads, giving one row per CDR3 protein. The sample contains just over 350,000 distinct CDR3 sequences, approximately 15% of which appear only once. This chain joins TRBV7-2 and TRBJ2-3; D is uncertain. The sequencing sample was made of PBMCs or a T cell subset sorted from them (not recorded which). The receptor's source is a man between 18 and 29 years old who had mild COVID-19 (a few samples of this study predate the infection). Cell type and time point are not known. CDR3 sequence: CASNLNRMDTQYF. CDR3 DNA: TGTGCCAGCAACCTAAATCGTATGGATACGCAGTATTTT.